The entry that follows covers one T cell receptor beta chain sequence. This sample was taken from a study of blood T cell repertoires in COVID-19. Overall study: Sites across the United States, Italy and Spain contributed samples from acute and convalescent COVID-19. The cDNA or gDNA used as material had been derived from T cells, B-cell-depleted T cells, or PBMCs.

Per the original data handling: Reference gene primer amplification gave nucleated cell count estimates. Assay used: immunoSEQ multiplex PCR; TCRdb lists only in-frame clones, some missing. D and trimming were read from the DNA, whereas the V and J calls and clone size are those reported in that table. The data contain around 200,000 clones, about 88% of them singletons. J gave up 2 bases and V 10 bases, and 7 bases lay outside the gene matches. The CDR3 totals 13 residues. Germline-derived CDR1 and CDR2 are MNHEY and SVGAGI. The receptor was derived from a man in his forties with acute or convalescent COVID-19. The sample consisted of peripheral blood. The chain uses TRBV6-5 and TRBJ2-5, with 7 bases lining up with TRBD1. The CDR3 nucleotides read TGTGCCACCCACAGGGGTCCTCAAGAGACCCAGTACTTC. Protein: CATHRGPQETQYF.